A selection of T cell receptor beta chains follows, all from one sample in a study of T cell responses to AZD1222 COVID-19 vaccine. Clones were read by immunoSEQ multiplex PCR, and TCRdb kept only the in-frame ones, dropping some. Of about 180,000 clones detected, around 88% appear once; the ten largest clones hold roughly 7.7%. The sample was peripheral blood, taken on day 0 of AZD1222 vaccination. The receptors come from an adult in good health. The CDR3 runs from the conserved cysteine through the conserved F or W. Fields, in order: clone size, J gene, D gene, V gene, CDR3 DNA, CDR3 protein. A D gene is named only where the DNA matches it firmly. Clone size is stated in some rows and not others, as once, few, many or a class when expanded.

clone_size: .; j_call: TRBJ1-4; d_call: TRBD1; v_call: TRBV4-2; cdr3_nt: TGTGCCAGCAGCCAAGCCGGGACAGATCGTAATGAAAAACTGTTTTTT; cdr3_aa: CASSQAGTDRNEKLFF
clone_size: .; j_call: TRBJ2-2; d_call: .; v_call: TRBV14; cdr3_nt: TGTGCCAGCAGCCAGGTCCAGGCCACCGGGGAGCTGTTTTTT; cdr3_aa: CASSQVQATGELFF
clone_size: .; j_call: TRBJ2-1; d_call: .; v_call: TRBV5-5; cdr3_nt: TGTGCCAGCAGCTTCTACCCTGGGGATGAGCAGTTCTTC; cdr3_aa: CASSFYPGDEQFF
clone_size: .; j_call: TRBJ2-1; d_call: TRBD2; v_call: TRBV4-1; cdr3_nt: TGCGCCAGCAGCCAATCCCAGCGGGGGGGCACCAATGAGCAGTTCTTC; cdr3_aa: CASSQSQRGGTNEQFF
clone_size: .; j_call: TRBJ2-5; d_call: .; v_call: TRBV9; cdr3_nt: TGTGCCAGCAGCGTAACAGGGATCCAAGAGACCCAGTACTTC; cdr3_aa: CASSVTGIQETQYF
clone_size: .; j_call: TRBJ2-2; d_call: .; v_call: TRBV4-3; cdr3_nt: TGCGCCAGCAGCCGATCGATTTTTACCGGGGAGCTGTTTTTT; cdr3_aa: CASSRSIFTGELFF
clone_size: .; j_call: TRBJ1-4; d_call: .; v_call: TRBV28; cdr3_nt: TGTGCCAGCAGCCCACCCGGGGCTGGGGCTAATGAAAAACTGTTTTTT; cdr3_aa: CASSPPGAGANEKLFF
clone_size: .; j_call: TRBJ2-1; d_call: TRBD1; v_call: TRBV25-1; cdr3_nt: TGTGCCAGCAGTGGACAGGGGCTGGGGGACAATAAGCAGTTCTTC; cdr3_aa: CASSGQGLGDNKQFF
clone_size: .; j_call: TRBJ2-2; d_call: .; v_call: TRBV11-2; cdr3_nt: TGTGCCAGCAGCTTCTCCAGTCTTCCCACCGGGGAGCTGTTTTTT; cdr3_aa: CASSFSSLPTGELFF
clone_size: .; j_call: TRBJ1-6; d_call: .; v_call: TRBV5-6; cdr3_nt: TGTGCCAGCAGCTTGGCTGGGGTCTCCTATAATTCACCCCTCCACTTT; cdr3_aa: CASSLAGVSYNSPLHF
clone_size: .; j_call: TRBJ2-2; d_call: .; v_call: TRBV7-3; cdr3_nt: TGTGCCAGCAGCCTTGCCGGGGCGACCACCGGGGAGCTGTTTTTT; cdr3_aa: CASSLAGATTGELFF
clone_size: .; j_call: TRBJ2-3; d_call: .; v_call: TRBV28; cdr3_nt: TGTGCCAGCAGCCTAGCTATAGATACGCAGTATTTT; cdr3_aa: CASSLAIDTQYF
clone_size: .; j_call: TRBJ2-3; d_call: TRBD2; v_call: TRBV7-9; cdr3_nt: TGTGCCAGCAGCTGGACTAGCGGGGACACAGATACGCAGTATTTT; cdr3_aa: CASSWTSGDTDTQYF
clone_size: .; j_call: TRBJ1-5; d_call: TRBD1; v_call: TRBV28; cdr3_nt: TGTGCCAGCTTTAGGACAGGGGATCAGCCCCAGCATTTT; cdr3_aa: CASFRTGDQPQHF
clone_size: .; j_call: TRBJ2-2; d_call: .; v_call: TRBV15; cdr3_nt: TGTGCCACCAGCAGAGTAGGGGACACCGGGGAGCTGTTTTTT; cdr3_aa: CATSRVGDTGELFF
clone_size: .; j_call: TRBJ2-5; d_call: TRBD2; v_call: TRBV11-2; cdr3_nt: TGTGCCACAGCCGCGACTAGCCCCGACCAAGAGACCCAGTACTTC; cdr3_aa: CATAATSPDQETQYF
clone_size: .; j_call: TRBJ2-3; d_call: TRBD2; v_call: TRBV2; cdr3_nt: TGTGCCAGCAGTACCATAGCGGGGGGCCCTAGCACAGATACGCAGTATTTT; cdr3_aa: CASSTIAGGPSTDTQYF
clone_size: .; j_call: TRBJ1-1; d_call: .; v_call: TRBV4-1; cdr3_nt: TGCGCCAGCAGCCAAGAAACCATCAACAGGGCTCGAGCTTTCTTT; cdr3_aa: CASSQETINRARAFF
clone_size: .; j_call: TRBJ1-5; d_call: .; v_call: TRBV19; cdr3_nt: TGTGCCAGTAGTATGCGGGCGACGGAAAGGTATAGCAATCAGCCCCAGCATTTT; cdr3_aa: CASSMRATERYSNQPQHF
clone_size: .; j_call: TRBJ2-3; d_call: .; v_call: TRBV5-4; cdr3_nt: TGTGCCAGCAGCTCGGACCCGGTAGATACGCAGTATTTT; cdr3_aa: CASSSDPVDTQYF
clone_size: .; j_call: TRBJ2-6; d_call: .; v_call: TRBV5-4; cdr3_nt: TGTGCCAGCAGCGCCCCGACAGCTCCAGGGTCTGGGGCCAACGTCCTGACTTTC; cdr3_aa: CASSAPTAPGSGANVLTF
clone_size: few; j_call: TRBJ1-4; d_call: .; v_call: TRBV18; cdr3_nt: TGTGCCAGCTCACCAAAGACACAAGCCGGAAAACTGTTTTTT; cdr3_aa: CASSPKTQAGKLFF
clone_size: .; j_call: TRBJ1-2; d_call: .; v_call: TRBV6-5; cdr3_nt: TGTGCCAGCACCCGGGCGTTTAACTATGGCTACACCTTC; cdr3_aa: CASTRAFNYGYTF
clone_size: .; j_call: TRBJ1-1; d_call: .; v_call: TRBV5-4; cdr3_nt: TGTGCCAGCAGCTTAGACCAAGGAGACACTGAAGCTTTCTTT; cdr3_aa: CASSLDQGDTEAFF
clone_size: .; j_call: TRBJ1-2; d_call: .; v_call: TRBV6-5; cdr3_nt: TGTGCCATAGTATACAGGGAGGGGAACTATGGCTACACCTTC; cdr3_aa: CAIVYREGNYGYTF
clone_size: .; j_call: TRBJ1-2; d_call: .; v_call: TRBV29-1; cdr3_nt: TGCAGCGTCAGGGAATCAGGGGTAGGAGGCTACACCTTC; cdr3_aa: CSVRESGVGGYTF
clone_size: .; j_call: TRBJ2-7; d_call: .; v_call: TRBV11-2; cdr3_nt: TGTGCCAGCAGCTTAGAGGGGGCCTACGAGCAGTACTTC; cdr3_aa: CASSLEGAYEQYF
clone_size: .; j_call: TRBJ2-7; d_call: .; v_call: TRBV24-1; cdr3_nt: TGTGCCACCAGTGATGGGTGGGGCTACGAGCAGTACTTC; cdr3_aa: CATSDGWGYEQYF
clone_size: .; j_call: TRBJ1-1; d_call: .; v_call: TRBV16; cdr3_nt: TGTGCCAGCAGCCAATCGTCCACCGGTGAAGCTTTCTTT; cdr3_aa: CASSQSSTGEAFF
clone_size: few; j_call: TRBJ1-5; d_call: TRBD1; v_call: TRBV7-9; cdr3_nt: TGTGCCAGCAGCTTATACCAGGGGGGGAGGAATCAGCCCCAGCATTTT; cdr3_aa: CASSLYQGGRNQPQHF
clone_size: .; j_call: TRBJ2-7; d_call: .; v_call: TRBV28; cdr3_nt: TGTGCCAGCAGTTTATCGGGGGACTTCTACGAGCAGTACTTC; cdr3_aa: CASSLSGDFYEQYF
clone_size: .; j_call: TRBJ1-2; d_call: TRBD1; v_call: TRBV28; cdr3_nt: TGTGCCAGCAGAGGAGGACAGGAATATGGCTACACCTTC; cdr3_aa: CASRGGQEYGYTF
clone_size: .; j_call: TRBJ2-5; d_call: .; v_call: TRBV20-1; cdr3_nt: TGCAGTGCTAGAGTACGAGAGACCCAGTACTTC; cdr3_aa: CSARVRETQYF
clone_size: .; j_call: TRBJ1-3; d_call: .; v_call: TRBV5-6; cdr3_nt: TGTGCCAGCAGCTTGGTAGGTGCGGACGGAGGAAACACCATATATTTT; cdr3_aa: CASSLVGADGGNTIYF
clone_size: .; j_call: TRBJ1-6; d_call: .; v_call: TRBV15; cdr3_nt: TGTGCCACCAGCAGAGATACACTACGTAATTCACCCCTCCACTTT; cdr3_aa: CATSRDTLRNSPLHF
clone_size: .; j_call: TRBJ2-1; d_call: TRBD2; v_call: TRBV29-1; cdr3_nt: TGCAGCGCCTTGCGCCTTGGACTAGCCTATGAGCAGTTCTTC; cdr3_aa: CSALRLGLAYEQFF
clone_size: .; j_call: TRBJ2-5; d_call: .; v_call: TRBV21-1; cdr3_nt: TGTGCCAGCAGCAGCCAGCAAGAGACCCAGTACTTC; cdr3_aa: CASSSQQETQYF
clone_size: .; j_call: TRBJ2-2; d_call: .; v_call: TRBV18; cdr3_nt: TGTGCCAGCTCAACCCAGGAGACCGGGGAGCTGTTTTTT; cdr3_aa: CASSTQETGELFF
clone_size: .; j_call: TRBJ2-2; d_call: TRBD2; v_call: TRBV13; cdr3_nt: TGTGCCAGCAGCTTATCCTCGGGACTAACGAACACCGGGGAGCTGTTTTTT; cdr3_aa: CASSLSSGLTNTGELFF
clone_size: .; j_call: TRBJ1-5; d_call: .; v_call: TRBV28; cdr3_nt: TGTGCCAGCAGTTTAGGAGGCCAGCCCCAGCATTTT; cdr3_aa: CASSLGGQPQHF
clone_size: .; j_call: TRBJ1-1; d_call: .; v_call: TRBV13; cdr3_nt: TGTGCCAGCAGCTTAGTAGGGAACACTGAAGCTTTCTTT; cdr3_aa: CASSLVGNTEAFF
clone_size: .; j_call: TRBJ1-1; d_call: .; v_call: TRBV6-1; cdr3_nt: TGTGCCAGCACCGTCAGGGTCTGGACTGAAGCTTTCTTT; cdr3_aa: CASTVRVWTEAFF
clone_size: .; j_call: TRBJ1-2; d_call: .; v_call: TRBV5-4; cdr3_nt: TGTGCCAGCAGCTTGGCGGGGACGGGCGGCTACACCTTC; cdr3_aa: CASSLAGTGGYTF
clone_size: .; j_call: TRBJ1-6; d_call: .; v_call: TRBV6-1; cdr3_nt: TGTGCCAGCAGTGAAACCGGACACGGAGGTTCACCCCTCCACTTT; cdr3_aa: CASSETGHGGSPLHF
clone_size: .; j_call: TRBJ1-5; d_call: .; v_call: TRBV6-1; cdr3_nt: TGTGCCAGCAGTTATAGGGCTTCGGACCAGCCCCAGCATTTT; cdr3_aa: CASSYRASDQPQHF
clone_size: once; j_call: TRBJ2-7; d_call: .; v_call: TRBV21-1; cdr3_nt: TGTGCCAGCAGTGGGGACGTATACTACGAGCAGTACTTC; cdr3_aa: CASSGDVYYEQYF
clone_size: .; j_call: TRBJ2-7; d_call: TRBD1; v_call: TRBV2; cdr3_nt: TGTGCCAGCACGGGACAGAGCTCCTACGAGCAGTACTTC; cdr3_aa: CASTGQSSYEQYF
clone_size: few; j_call: TRBJ1-1; d_call: TRBD1; v_call: TRBV5-1; cdr3_nt: TGCGCCAGCAGCTTTCAGGGGGACACTGAAGCTTTCTTT; cdr3_aa: CASSFQGDTEAFF
clone_size: .; j_call: TRBJ2-1; d_call: TRBD1; v_call: TRBV10-2; cdr3_nt: TGCGCCAGCGGGGGACAGGGGTCCTACAATGAGCAGTTCTTC; cdr3_aa: CASGGQGSYNEQFF
clone_size: .; j_call: TRBJ1-2; d_call: TRBD1; v_call: TRBV5-1; cdr3_nt: TGCGCCAGCAGCCCAGGGGGGGGACCCTATGGCTACACCTTC; cdr3_aa: CASSPGGGPYGYTF
clone_size: .; j_call: TRBJ1-1; d_call: .; v_call: TRBV6-2/TRBV6-3; cdr3_nt: TGTGCCAGCAGTTATTGGCCCCGGGGAACTGAAGCTTTCTTT; cdr3_aa: CASSYWPRGTEAFF
clone_size: .; j_call: TRBJ1-2; d_call: TRBD1; v_call: TRBV7-3; cdr3_nt: TGTGCCAGCAGCTTAAATGTTGGACAGGGGAATGGCTACACCTTC; cdr3_aa: CASSLNVGQGNGYTF
clone_size: .; j_call: TRBJ2-3; d_call: TRBD2; v_call: TRBV15; cdr3_nt: TGTGCCACCGATAGCGGGGGGGCCTTAGATACGCAGTATTTT; cdr3_aa: CATDSGGALDTQYF